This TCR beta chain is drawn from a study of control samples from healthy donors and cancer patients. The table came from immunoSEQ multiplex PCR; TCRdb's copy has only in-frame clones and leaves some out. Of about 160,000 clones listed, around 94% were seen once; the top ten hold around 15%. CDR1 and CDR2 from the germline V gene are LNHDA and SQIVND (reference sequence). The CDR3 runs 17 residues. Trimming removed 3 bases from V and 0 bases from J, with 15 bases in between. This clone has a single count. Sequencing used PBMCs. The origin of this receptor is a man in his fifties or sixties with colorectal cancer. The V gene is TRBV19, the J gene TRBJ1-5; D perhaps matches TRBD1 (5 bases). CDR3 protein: CASSIGRRDYSNQPQHF. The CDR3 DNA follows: TGTGCCAGTAGTATCGGGCGGCGGGACTATAGCAATCAGCCCCAGCATTTT.